The next 9 T cell receptor beta chains were all read from a single sample in a study of blood T cell repertoires in COVID-19. Only in-frame clones appear in the TCRdb table, and some are missing; sequencing was by immunoSEQ multiplex PCR. The data hold some 410,000 clones, with around nine tenths observed a single time. Specimen: PBMCs or T cells enriched from blood (not recorded which). The receptors derive from a woman in her 30s with acute COVID-19.

The rearrangement links TRBV20-1 to TRBJ2-3; a possible D gene is TRBD2 (6 bases). Germline lookup yields CDR1 DFQATT and CDR2 SNEGSKA (reference sequence). V dropped 3 bases and J dropped 0 bases, with 10 bases sitting between them. This CDR3 region has 14 residues. The CDR3 DNA follows: TGCAGTGCTAGTGAACGGGGGAGCACAGATACGCAGTATTTT. It specifies CSASERGSTDTQYF.

This clone was picked up a small number of times. J is TRBJ1-2 and V is TRBV10-3; maybe TRBD1 (6 bases). This CDR3 comprises 14 residues. Trimming took 6 bases from V and 0 from J, leaving 11 bases between them. Germline assignment: CDR1 ENHRY and CDR2 SYGVKD. The CDR3 coding sequence is TGTGCCATCAGGAAGGACAGAGCTAACTATGGCTACACCTTC. Protein product: CAIRKDRANYGYTF.

The rearrangement links TRBV7-2 to TRBJ2-5, with TRBD2 identical over 7 bases. Germline CDR1 is SGHTA and CDR2 is FQGNSA. The CDR3 totals 14 residues. The ends lost 5 bases at V and 5 bases at J; junction bases unmatched: 8. CDR3: CASSQGDYWETQYF. The CDR3 DNA reads TGTGCCAGCAGCCAAGGGGACTATTGGGAGACCCAGTACTTC.

This clone was found a few times. The V and J genes are TRBV6-4 and TRBJ2-1, with 8 bases that match TRBD2. The CDR3 is made up of 15 amino acids. Germline V CDR1 and CDR2: MRHNA, SNTAGT. The V and J ends lost 4 bases and 8 bases, in that order; junction bases with no gene match: 10. CDR3 loop: CASSVSGGAGDEQFF. The CDR3 nucleotides read TGTGCCAGCAGTGTGTCCGGGGGGGCCGGGGATGAGCAGTTCTTC.

The V and J genes are TRBV19 and TRBJ2-2, with D tentatively TRBD1 (6 bases). Looked up from germline, CDR1 is LNHDA and CDR2 is SQIVND (reference sequence). This CDR3 region has 15 residues. V lost 3 bases, J lost 4 bases, and 12 bases lay in between. This CDR3 reads CASSIGGTGTGELFF. CDR3 nucleotide sequence: TGTGCCAGTAGTATTGGGGGCACGGGCACCGGGGAGCTGTTTTTT.

The genes are TRBV28 and TRBJ1-2; D not resolved. Per the germline V gene, CDR1 is MDHEN and CDR2 is SYDVKM. The CDR3 is 14 amino acids. Trimming pared 6 bases from V and 8 bases from J, leaving 19 bases between. The CDR3 DNA sequence: TGTGCCAGCAGCTCGGGATTCCTAATACGGGGCTACACCTTC. This gives the protein CASSSGFLIRGYTF.

Regarding this clone: The sample carries other DNA sequences with the same CDR3. This sequence joins TRBV7-3 and TRBJ1-2; TRBD1 agrees at 8 bases. This CDR3 has 13 residues. The V gene end was trimmed by 4 bases and the J gene end by 5 bases; junction bases not matched to a gene: 3. From germline, CDR1 is SGHTA and CDR2 FQGTGA. CDR3 coding DNA: TGTGCCAGCAGCTCAGGACAGGGTTATGGCTACACCTTC. This gives the protein CASSSGQGYGYTF. Full variable domain (rest looked up from reference TRBV7-3 and TRBJ1-2): GAGVSQTPSNKVTEKGKYVELRCDPISGHTALYWYRQSLGQGPEFLIYFQGTGAADDSGLPNDRFFAVRPEGSVSTLKIQRTERGDSAVYLCASSSGQGYGYTFGSGTRLTVV.

The rearrangement uses TRBV6-2 or TRBV6-3 and TRBJ2-7; the D gene is possibly TRBD2 (5 bases). This CDR3 spans 15 amino acids. Germline V gives CDR1 MNHEY, CDR2 SVGEGT. V was shortened by 7 bases and J by 7 bases, with 23 bases between the two germline ends. DNA of the CDR3: TGTGCCAGCACCCCTAGCTTGGGCAGTTCCTGGGAGCAGTACTTC. Its protein product is CASTPSLGSSWEQYF.

The chain couples TRBV11-2 to TRBJ1-3; no firm D call. CDR1 is SGHAT and CDR2 is FQNNGV in the germline V gene. This CDR3 is 14 amino acids long. Trimming left V 8 bases short and J 4 bases short, with 15 bases between. DNA for the CDR3: TGTGCCAGCGGGCTAGGCGGGTACGGAAACACCATATATTTT. Amino acids: CASGLGGYGNTIYF.